This record concerns one TCR beta chain sequence. The target antigen is unknown. These data come from a study of cytomegalovirus exposure and HLA in healthy donors. Study-level findings and limits: Cytomegalovirus association was listed for approximately 150 TCR beta chains. It was taken for granted in presence/absence analyses that sequencing depth across donors was roughly uniform. In all likelihood, a cluster of highly shared sequence variants was a sequencing artifact.

V was clipped by 2 bases and J by 4 bases; unmatched bases: 1. The germline V gene encodes CDR1 SEHNR and CDR2 FQNEAQ (reference sequence). This CDR3 comprises 14 residues. Primers: 60 Vbeta forward and 13 Jbeta reverse. Profiling relied on immunoSEQ multiplex PCR, and the TCRdb table lists in-frame clones only, not all of them. The sample lists 150,000 or so clones; approximately 80% were seen once. The TCR originated in a middle-aged woman in good health and CMV-seronegative. What was sequenced was PBMCs. The chain links TRBV7-9 to TRBJ1-5; 8 bases line up with TRBD1. The CDR3 sequence is CASSLQGANQPQHF. For the CDR3, the DNA is TGTGCCAGCAGCTTACAGGGGGCTAATCAGCCCCAGCATTTT.